These 3 T cell receptor beta chains were all obtained from the same sample, sequenced in a study of cytomegalovirus exposure and HLA in healthy donors. This PCR relied on a set of 60 Vbeta primers and 13 Jbeta primers. Method: immunoSEQ multiplex PCR; TCRdb's copy keeps in-frame clones and lacks some. This sample has about 73,000 clones, with 75% found just once. The sample taken for sequencing was PBMCs. The receptors originated from a man between 70 and 80 years old in good health and CMV-seronegative.

The V call is TRBV11-2, the J call TRBJ1-6; 11 bases agree with TRBD1. The V and J ends lost 7 bases and 8 bases, in that order; junction bases with no gene match: 4. The CDR3 is 14 amino acids. The germline CDR1 and CDR2 sequences are SGHAT and FQNNGV. The CDR3 DNA reads TGTGCCAGCATCCGGACAGGGGGCGATTCACCCCTCCACTTT. Residues: CASIRTGGDSPLHF.

This clone was observed once. The gene calls are TRBV7-8 and TRBJ2-7; D remains ambiguous. V was trimmed by 3 bases and J by 3 bases, leaving 3 bases between them. CDR1 is SGHVS, CDR2 FQNEAQ, per germline. This CDR3 comprises 11 residues. This chain's CDR3 is CASSFNYEQYF. Here the CDR3 DNA reads TGTGCCAGCAGCTTTAACTACGAGCAGTACTTC.

In its sample, this clone was seen once. The rearrangement joins TRBV7-2 to TRBJ2-1, with D tentatively TRBD2 (6 bases). The germline CDR1 and CDR2 sequences are SGHTA and FQGNSA. CDR3 length: 15 residues. V was trimmed by 5 bases and J by 3 bases, leaving 14 bases between them. CDR3 DNA sequence: TGTGCCAGCAGCGGTGGCCTAGCGAGCTACAATGAGCAGTTCTTC. It specifies CASSGGLASYNEQFF.